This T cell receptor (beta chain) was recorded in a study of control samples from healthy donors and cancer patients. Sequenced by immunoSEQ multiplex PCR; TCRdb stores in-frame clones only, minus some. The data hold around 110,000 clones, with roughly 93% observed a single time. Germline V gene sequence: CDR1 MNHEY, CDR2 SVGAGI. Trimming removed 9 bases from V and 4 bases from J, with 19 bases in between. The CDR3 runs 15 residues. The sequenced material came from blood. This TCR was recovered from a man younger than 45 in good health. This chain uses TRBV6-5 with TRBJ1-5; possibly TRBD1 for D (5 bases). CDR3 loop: CASNGGFRANQPQHF. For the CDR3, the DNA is TGTGCCAGTAACGGGGGTTTTCGGGCGAATCAGCCCCAGCATTTT.